This TCR beta chain was recovered during a study of post-analysis software for immune sequencing data. Overall study context: Relapsing-remitting, secondary progressive and progressive-relapsing multiple sclerosis courses were included.

The CDR3 is 15 residues long. In germline, CDR1 is MGHRA, CDR2 YSYEKL. Study conclusions and caveats: Controls had lower frequencies than patients of five or six TRBV segments, which included TRBV5-6, TRBV5-1 and TRBV20-1. People with multiple sclerosis had a significantly lower normalized Chao1 diversity than controls did.

Each TCR beta cDNA library carried unique molecular identifiers. Once roughly 0.85 to 11 million T cells were used, approximately 470,000 cDNA molecules resulted. MiXCR, applied by TCRdb to the PCR reads, yields one record per CDR3 protein. The sample records roughly 430,000 distinct CDR3 sequences, 30% to 40% being singletons. About this clonotype itself: Its antigen is unknown. The junction departs from the called germline gene at one end, perhaps through a read error.

V is TRBV4-1 and J is TRBJ1-2; TRBD1 aligns across 7 bases. The TCR comes from a girl aged 2 to 9 with multiple sclerosis. Sequencing used blood. The chain's CDR3 is CASSQTGTVRDGHTF. In nucleotides, the CDR3 is TGCGCCAGCAGCCAGACCGGGACAGTTAGGGATGGCCACACCTTC.